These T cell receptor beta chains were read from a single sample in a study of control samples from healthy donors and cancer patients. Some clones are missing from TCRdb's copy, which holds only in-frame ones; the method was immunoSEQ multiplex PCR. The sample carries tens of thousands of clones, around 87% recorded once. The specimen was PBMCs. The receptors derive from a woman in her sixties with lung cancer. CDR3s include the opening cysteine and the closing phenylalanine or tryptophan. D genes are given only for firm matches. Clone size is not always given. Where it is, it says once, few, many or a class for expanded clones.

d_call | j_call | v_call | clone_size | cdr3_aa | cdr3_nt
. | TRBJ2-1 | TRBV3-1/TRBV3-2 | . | CASSQEFSHEQFF | TGTGCCAGCAGCCAAGAATTCAGTCATGAGCAGTTCTTC
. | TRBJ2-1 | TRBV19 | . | CASSIGIYNEQFF | TGTGCCAGTAGTATTGGGATCTACAATGAGCAGTTCTTC
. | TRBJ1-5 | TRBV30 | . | CAWSVGAASNQPQHF | TGTGCCTGGAGTGTAGGGGCAGCGAGCAATCAGCCCCAGCATTTT
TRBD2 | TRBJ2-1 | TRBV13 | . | CASSFGLREGPYNEQFF | TGTGCCAGCAGCTTCGGATTGCGGGAGGGCCCCTACAATGAGCAGTTCTTC
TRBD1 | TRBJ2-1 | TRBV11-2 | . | CASRYGWGQGFVVPQQFF | TGTGCCAGCAGATATGGTTGGGGACAGGGGTTTGTGGTCCCACAGCAGTTCTTC
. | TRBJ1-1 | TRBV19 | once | CALRGVDTEAFF | TGTGCCTTAAGGGGGGTGGACACTGAAGCTTTCTTT
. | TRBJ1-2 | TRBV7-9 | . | CASSPGRRNYGYTF | TGTGCCAGCAGCCCAGGGAGACGGAACTATGGCTACACCTTC
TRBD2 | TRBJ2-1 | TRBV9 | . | CASSETSGRVHEQFF | TGTGCCAGCAGCGAGACTAGCGGGAGGGTGCATGAGCAGTTCTTC
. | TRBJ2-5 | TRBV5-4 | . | CASSLEQLQETQYF | TGTGCCAGCAGCTTGGAACAGCTCCAAGAGACCCAGTACTTC
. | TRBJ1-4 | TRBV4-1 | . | CASSQVLFNEKLFF | TGCGCCAGCAGCCAAGTACTCTTTAATGAAAAACTGTTTTTT
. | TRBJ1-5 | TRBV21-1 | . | CASSAQGQVSNQPQHF | TGTGCCAGCAGCGCTCAGGGACAGGTGAGCAATCAGCCCCAGCATTTT
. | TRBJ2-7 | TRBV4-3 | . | CASSYSSSGYEQYF | TGCGCCAGCAGTTACTCTAGCTCCGGCTACGAGCAGTACTTC
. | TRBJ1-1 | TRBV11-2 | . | CASSPQGGGDTEAFF | TGTGCCAGCAGCCCACAGGGAGGCGGGGACACTGAAGCTTTCTTT
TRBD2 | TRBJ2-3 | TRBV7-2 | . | CASSLGLATDTQYF | TGTGCCAGCAGCTTGGGACTAGCAACAGATACGCAGTATTTT